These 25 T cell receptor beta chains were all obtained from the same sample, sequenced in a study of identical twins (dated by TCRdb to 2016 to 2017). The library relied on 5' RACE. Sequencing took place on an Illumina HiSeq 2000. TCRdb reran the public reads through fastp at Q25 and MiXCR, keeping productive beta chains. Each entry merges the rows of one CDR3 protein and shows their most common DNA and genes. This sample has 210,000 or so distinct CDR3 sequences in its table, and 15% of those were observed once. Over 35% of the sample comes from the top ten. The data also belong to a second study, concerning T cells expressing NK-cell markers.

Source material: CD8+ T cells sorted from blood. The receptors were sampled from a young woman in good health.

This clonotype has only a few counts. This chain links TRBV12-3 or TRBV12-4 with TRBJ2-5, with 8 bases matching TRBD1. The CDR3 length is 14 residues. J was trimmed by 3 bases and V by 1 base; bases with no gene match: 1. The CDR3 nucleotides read TGTGCCAGCAGTTTAGACAGGGGGGAAGAGACCCAGTACTTC. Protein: CASSLDRGEETQYF.

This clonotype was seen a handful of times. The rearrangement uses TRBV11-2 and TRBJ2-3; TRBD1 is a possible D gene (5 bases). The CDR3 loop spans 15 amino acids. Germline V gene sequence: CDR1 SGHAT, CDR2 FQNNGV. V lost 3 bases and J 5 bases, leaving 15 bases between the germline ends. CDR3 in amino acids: CASSFQGIMKDTQYF. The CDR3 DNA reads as TGTGCCAGCAGCTTCCAGGGTATCATGAAAGATACGCAGTATTTT.

CDR3 region: CATSNIIGSSYEQYF. The CDR3 DNA reads TGTGCCACCAGCAATATCATTGGGAGCTCCTACGAGCAGTACTTC. This chain uses TRBV15 with TRBJ2-7; D may be TRBD2 (5 bases). V gave up 4 bases and J gave up 0 bases, with 13 bases separating them. Germline V gives CDR1 LNHNV, CDR2 YYDKDF (reference sequence). The CDR3 totals 15 residues.

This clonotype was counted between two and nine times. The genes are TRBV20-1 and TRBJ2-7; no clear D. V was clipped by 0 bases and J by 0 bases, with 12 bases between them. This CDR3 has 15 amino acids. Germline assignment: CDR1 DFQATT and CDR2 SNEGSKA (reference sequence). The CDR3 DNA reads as TGCAGTGCTAGAGATAAGAGCGAGAGCTCCTACGAGCAGTACTTC. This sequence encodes CSARDKSESSYEQYF.

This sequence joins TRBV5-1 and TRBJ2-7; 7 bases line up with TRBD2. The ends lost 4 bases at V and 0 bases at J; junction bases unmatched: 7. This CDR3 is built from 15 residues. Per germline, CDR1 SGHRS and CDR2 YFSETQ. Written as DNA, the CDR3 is TGCGCCAGCAGCCCGGACGGGGGGAGCTCCTACGAGCAGTACTTC. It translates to CASSPDGGSSYEQYF.

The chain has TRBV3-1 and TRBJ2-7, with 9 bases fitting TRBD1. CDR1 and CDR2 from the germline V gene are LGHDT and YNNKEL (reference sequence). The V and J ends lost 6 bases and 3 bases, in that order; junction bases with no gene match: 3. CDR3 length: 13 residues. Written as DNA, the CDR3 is TGTGCCAGCAGAGGGACAGGGCGCTACGAGCAGTACTTC. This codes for CASRGTGRYEQYF.

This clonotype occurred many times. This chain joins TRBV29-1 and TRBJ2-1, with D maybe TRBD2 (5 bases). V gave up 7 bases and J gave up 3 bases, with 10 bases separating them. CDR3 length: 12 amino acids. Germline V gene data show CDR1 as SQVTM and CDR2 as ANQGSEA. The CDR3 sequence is CSEGLGYNEQFF. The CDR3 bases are TGCAGCGAAGGACTGGGCTACAATGAGCAGTTCTTC.

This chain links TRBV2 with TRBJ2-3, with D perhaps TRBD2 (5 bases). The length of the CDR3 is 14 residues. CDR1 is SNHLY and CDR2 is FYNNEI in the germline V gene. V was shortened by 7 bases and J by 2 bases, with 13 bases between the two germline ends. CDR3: CASTPGLSTDTQYF. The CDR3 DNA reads TGTGCCAGCACCCCAGGACTTTCCACAGATACGCAGTATTTT.

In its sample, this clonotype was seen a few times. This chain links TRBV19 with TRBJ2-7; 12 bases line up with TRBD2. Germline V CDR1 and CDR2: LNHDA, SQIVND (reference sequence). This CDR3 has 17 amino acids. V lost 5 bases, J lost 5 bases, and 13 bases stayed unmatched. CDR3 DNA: TGTGCCAGTAGTTCCCTAGCGGGAGGGCCAATCGGGAACGAGCAGTACTTC. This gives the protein CASSSLAGGPIGNEQYF. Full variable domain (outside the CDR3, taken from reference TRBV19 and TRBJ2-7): DGGITQSPKYLFRKEGQNVTLSCEQNLNHDAMYWYRQDPGQGLRLIYYSQIVNDFQKGDIAEGYSVSREKKESFPLTVTSAQKNPTAFYLCASSSLAGGPIGNEQYFGPGTRLTVT.

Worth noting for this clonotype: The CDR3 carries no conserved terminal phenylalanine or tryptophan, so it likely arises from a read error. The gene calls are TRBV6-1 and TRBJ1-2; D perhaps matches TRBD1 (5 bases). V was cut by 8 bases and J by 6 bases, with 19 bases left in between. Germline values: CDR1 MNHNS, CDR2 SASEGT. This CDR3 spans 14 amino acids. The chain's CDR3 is CASSRGTTLDGYTV. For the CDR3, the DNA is TGTGCCAGCTCCCGGGGCACGACCTTAGATGGCTACACCGTC.

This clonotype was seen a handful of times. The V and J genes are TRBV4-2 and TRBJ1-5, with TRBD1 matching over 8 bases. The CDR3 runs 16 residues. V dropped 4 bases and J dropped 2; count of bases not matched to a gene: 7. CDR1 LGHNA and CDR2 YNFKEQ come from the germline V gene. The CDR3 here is CASSPETGAGNQPQHF. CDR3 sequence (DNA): TGTGCCAGCAGCCCAGAGACAGGGGCCGGCAATCAGCCCCAGCATTTT.

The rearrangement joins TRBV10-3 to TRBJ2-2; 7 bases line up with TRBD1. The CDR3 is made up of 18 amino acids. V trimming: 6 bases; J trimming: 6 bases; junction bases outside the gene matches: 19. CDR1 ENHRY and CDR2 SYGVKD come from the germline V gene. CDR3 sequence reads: CAISEKSSGTDRSGELFF. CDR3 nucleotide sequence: TGTGCCATCAGCGAAAAATCCTCCGGGACAGACCGATCCGGGGAGCTGTTTTTT.

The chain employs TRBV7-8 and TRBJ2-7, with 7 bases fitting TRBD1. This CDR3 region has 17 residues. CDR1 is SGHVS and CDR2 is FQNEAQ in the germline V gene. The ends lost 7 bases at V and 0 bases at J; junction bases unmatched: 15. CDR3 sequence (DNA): TGTGCCAGCACCCAGACGACAGGGACGGAGGTCTCCTACGAGCAGTACTTC. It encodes CASTQTTGTEVSYEQYF.

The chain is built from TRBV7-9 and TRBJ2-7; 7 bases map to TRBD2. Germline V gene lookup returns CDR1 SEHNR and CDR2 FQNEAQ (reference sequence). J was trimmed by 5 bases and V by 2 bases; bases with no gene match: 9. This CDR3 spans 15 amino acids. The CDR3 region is CASSLIRGSFNEQYF. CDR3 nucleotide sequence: TGTGCCAGCAGCTTAATCCGCGGGAGCTTCAACGAGCAGTACTTC.

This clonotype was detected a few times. Written as DNA, the CDR3 is TGTGCCAGTAGCACGGCAGGGTCGCATTCCTACGAGCAGTACTTC. As protein: CASSTAGSHSYEQYF. V and J are TRBV19 and TRBJ2-7; a possible D gene is TRBD1 (5 bases). In germline, CDR1 is LNHDA, CDR2 SQIVND (reference sequence). The CDR3 loop spans 15 amino acids. Trimming took 6 bases from V and 1 from J, leaving 16 bases between them. Based on the CDR3 plus reference TRBV19 and TRBJ2-7, the full variable domain is DGGITQSPKYLFRKEGQNVTLSCEQNLNHDAMYWYRQDPGQGLRLIYYSQIVNDFQKGDIAEGYSVSREKKESFPLTVTSAQKNPTAFYLCASSTAGSHSYEQYFGPGTRLTVT.

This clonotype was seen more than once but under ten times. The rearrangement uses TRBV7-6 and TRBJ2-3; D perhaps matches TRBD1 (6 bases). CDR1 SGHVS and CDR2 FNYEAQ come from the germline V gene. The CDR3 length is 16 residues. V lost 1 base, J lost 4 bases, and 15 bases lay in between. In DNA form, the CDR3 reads TGTGCCAGCAGCTTAGGGGCTCCACAGGGCCCAGATACGCAGTATTTT. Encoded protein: CASSLGAPQGPDTQYF.

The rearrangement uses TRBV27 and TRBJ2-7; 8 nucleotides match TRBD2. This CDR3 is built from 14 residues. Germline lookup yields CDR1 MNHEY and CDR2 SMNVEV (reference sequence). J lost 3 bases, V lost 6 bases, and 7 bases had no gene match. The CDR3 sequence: CASREAGVNYEQYF. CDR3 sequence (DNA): TGTGCCAGCAGGGAAGCGGGGGTTAACTACGAGCAGTACTTC.

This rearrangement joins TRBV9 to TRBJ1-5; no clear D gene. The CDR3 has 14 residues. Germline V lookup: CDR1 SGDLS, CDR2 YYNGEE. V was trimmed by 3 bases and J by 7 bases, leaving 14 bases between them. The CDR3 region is CASSEGRGPQPQHF. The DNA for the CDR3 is TGTGCCAGCAGCGAGGGCCGTGGGCCCCAGCCCCAGCATTTT.

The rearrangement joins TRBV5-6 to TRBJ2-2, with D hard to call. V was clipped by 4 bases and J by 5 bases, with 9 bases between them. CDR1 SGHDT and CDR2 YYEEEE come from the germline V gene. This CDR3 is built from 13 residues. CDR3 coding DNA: TGTGCCAGCAGCCGAGGAGTGACCGGGGAGCTGTTTTTT. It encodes CASSRGVTGELFF.

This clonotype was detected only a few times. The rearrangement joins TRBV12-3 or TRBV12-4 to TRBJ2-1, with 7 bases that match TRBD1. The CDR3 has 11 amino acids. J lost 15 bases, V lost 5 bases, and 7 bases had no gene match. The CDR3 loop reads CASSQTGLLFF. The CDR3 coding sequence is TGTGCCAGCAGTCAGACAGGGCTACTGTTCTTC.

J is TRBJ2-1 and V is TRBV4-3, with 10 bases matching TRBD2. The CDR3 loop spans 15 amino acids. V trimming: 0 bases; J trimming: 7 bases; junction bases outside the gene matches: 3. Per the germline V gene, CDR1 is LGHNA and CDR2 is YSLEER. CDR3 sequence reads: CASSQDATSGNEQFF. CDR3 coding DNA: TGCGCCAGCAGCCAAGATGCGACTAGCGGGAATGAGCAGTTCTTC.

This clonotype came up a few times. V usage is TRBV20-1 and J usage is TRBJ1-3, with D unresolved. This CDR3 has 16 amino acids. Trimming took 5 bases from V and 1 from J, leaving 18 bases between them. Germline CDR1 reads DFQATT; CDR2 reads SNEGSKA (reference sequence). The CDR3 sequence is CSALFGRPGSGNTIYF. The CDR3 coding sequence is TGCAGTGCTTTGTTTGGGAGGCCCGGGTCTGGAAACACCATATATTTT.

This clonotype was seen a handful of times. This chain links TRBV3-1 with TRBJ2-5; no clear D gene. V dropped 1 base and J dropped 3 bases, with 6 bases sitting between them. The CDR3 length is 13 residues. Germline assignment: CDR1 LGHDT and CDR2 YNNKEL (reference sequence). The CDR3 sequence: CASSQVREETQYF. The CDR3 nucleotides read TGTGCCAGCAGCCAAGTGAGAGAAGAGACCCAGTACTTC.

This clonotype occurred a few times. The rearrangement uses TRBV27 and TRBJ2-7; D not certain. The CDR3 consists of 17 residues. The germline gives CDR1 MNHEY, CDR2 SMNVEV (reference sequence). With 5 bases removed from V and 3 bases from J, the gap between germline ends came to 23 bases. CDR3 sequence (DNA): TGTGCCAGCAGTACCCTACATGACACCGCTAATAGCTACGAGCAGTACTTC. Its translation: CASSTLHDTANSYEQYF.

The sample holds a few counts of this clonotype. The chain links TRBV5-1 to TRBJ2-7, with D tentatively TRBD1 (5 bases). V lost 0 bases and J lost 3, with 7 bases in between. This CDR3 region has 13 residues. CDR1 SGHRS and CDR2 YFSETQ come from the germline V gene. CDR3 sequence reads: CASSLGRVYEQYF. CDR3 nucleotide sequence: TGCGCCAGCAGCTTGGGCAGGGTCTACGAGCAGTACTTC.